The rows below give T cell receptor beta chains drawn from one sample of a study of blood T cells in healthy people across ages. TCRdb re-called the 5' RACE reads through MiXCR, storing one row per CDR3 protein. This sample has about 730,000 distinct CDR3 sequences, with about 42% found just once. The specimen sequenced was blood. The receptors derive from a woman aged 55-75 years in good health. Both conserved end residues are part of each CDR3. D genes are given only for firm matches. The size entry is marked missing in some rows and otherwise reads once, few, many or a size class.

V gene: TRBV25-1
J gene: TRBJ2-1
clone size: .
D gene: TRBD2
CDR3 DNA: TGTGCCAGCAGTGAATATCTAGCGGGAGAAGGGAATGAGCAGTTCTTC
CDR3 protein: CASSEYLAGEGNEQFF

V gene: TRBV20-1
J gene: TRBJ1-4
clone size: .
D gene: .
CDR3 DNA: TGCAGTGCACACCCAGGAGAACTGTTTTTT
CDR3 protein: CSAHPGELFF

V gene: TRBV29-1
J gene: TRBJ1-2
clone size: .
D gene: .
CDR3 DNA: TGCAGCGTTGTAGGGCAGAACTATGGCTACACCTTC
CDR3 protein: CSVVGQNYGYTF

V gene: TRBV7-9
J gene: TRBJ1-2
clone size: .
D gene: .
CDR3 DNA: TGTGCCAGCAGTGGGTCGGACTATGGCTACACCTTC
CDR3 protein: CASSGSDYGYTF

V gene: TRBV21-1
J gene: TRBJ2-7
clone size: few
D gene: .
CDR3 DNA: TGTGCCAGCAGCAACGGGACTAGGGGGGCGCAGTACTTC
CDR3 protein: CASSNGTRGAQYF

V gene: TRBV20-1
J gene: TRBJ2-5
clone size: .
D gene: .
CDR3 DNA: TGCAGTGCTCCAGCGGTAGAGACCCAGTACTTC
CDR3 protein: CSAPAVETQYF

V gene: TRBV7-2
J gene: TRBJ1-2
clone size: .
D gene: .
CDR3 DNA: TGTGCCAGCAGCTCGTCGGGATTTGGCTACACCTTC
CDR3 protein: CASSSSGFGYTF

V gene: TRBV2
J gene: TRBJ1-1
clone size: few
D gene: .
CDR3 DNA: TGTGCCAGCAGTGAGAACACTGAAGCTTTCTTT
CDR3 protein: CASSENTEAFF

V gene: TRBV6-1
J gene: TRBJ2-2
clone size: .
D gene: TRBD2
CDR3 DNA: TGTGCCAGCAGTGATATAGCGGGGGGGAACACCGGGGAGCTGTTTTTT
CDR3 protein: CASSDIAGGNTGELFF

V gene: TRBV28
J gene: TRBJ1-5
clone size: .
D gene: .
CDR3 DNA: TGTGCCAGCAGTCCCGCGGGCGGGCCAGGGGCCAGCAATCAGCCCCAGCATTTT
CDR3 protein: CASSPAGGPGASNQPQHF

V gene: TRBV28
J gene: TRBJ2-7
clone size: .
D gene: TRBD2
CDR3 DNA: TGTGCCAGCAGCGACGGACTAGCGGGATCCTACGAGCAGTACTTC
CDR3 protein: CASSDGLAGSYEQYF

V gene: TRBV6-2/TRBV6-3
J gene: TRBJ2-7
clone size: .
D gene: .
CDR3 DNA: TGTGCCAGCACCACGAACTCAGGGTACGAGCAGTACTTC
CDR3 protein: CASTTNSGYEQYF

V gene: TRBV27
J gene: TRBJ2-7
clone size: few
D gene: .
CDR3 DNA: TGTGCCAGCACGGACCGAGACAGTGGGCTCGAGCAGTACTTC
CDR3 protein: CASTDRDSGLEQYF

V gene: TRBV27
J gene: TRBJ1-5
clone size: few
D gene: TRBD1
CDR3 DNA: TGTGCCAGCAGTTCCAGACAGGGCGAACAGCCCCAGCATTTT
CDR3 protein: CASSSRQGEQPQHF

V gene: TRBV10-3
J gene: TRBJ1-1
clone size: .
D gene: TRBD1
CDR3 DNA: TGTGCCATCAGTGGAAACAGGGGGGATATGTTCGCTTTCTTT
CDR3 protein: CAISGNRGDMFAFF

V gene: TRBV7-9
J gene: TRBJ2-7
clone size: .
D gene: .
CDR3 DNA: TGTGCCAGCAGTCGCACGGGGGTTATCTCCTACGAGCAGTACTTC
CDR3 protein: CASSRTGVISYEQYF

V gene: TRBV10-3
J gene: TRBJ2-1
clone size: many
D gene: .
CDR3 DNA: TGTGCCATCAGTGAGTTCCAGAGGGAAGTCCCCTACAATGAGCAGTTCTTC
CDR3 protein: CAISEFQREVPYNEQFF

V gene: TRBV2
J gene: TRBJ2-7
clone size: .
D gene: .
CDR3 DNA: TGTGCCAGCAGTGCACCCTTCCGAAATTCCTACGAGCAGTACTTC
CDR3 protein: CASSAPFRNSYEQYF

V gene: TRBV25-1
J gene: TRBJ2-3
clone size: .
D gene: .
CDR3 DNA: TGTGCCAGCAGTGATTCGGGACGGGGCGCTTCAGATACGCAGTATTTT
CDR3 protein: CASSDSGRGASDTQYF

V gene: TRBV6-2/TRBV6-3
J gene: TRBJ2-3
clone size: .
D gene: .
CDR3 DNA: TGTGCCAGCAGTTCGTTAGCGTCCGCGACAGATACGCAGTATTTT
CDR3 protein: CASSSLASATDTQYF

V gene: TRBV7-2
J gene: TRBJ2-7
clone size: few
D gene: .
CDR3 DNA: TGTGCCAGCAGCAGATACGGTTACGAGCAGTACTTC
CDR3 protein: CASSRYGYEQYF

V gene: TRBV3-1
J gene: TRBJ2-1
clone size: many
D gene: TRBD2
CDR3 DNA: TGTGCCAGCAGCCAAGGTTGGGAGGGCAATGAGCAGTTCTTC
CDR3 protein: CASSQGWEGNEQFF

V gene: TRBV20-1
J gene: TRBJ2-7
clone size: .
D gene: .
CDR3 DNA: TGCAGTGCTAGAGCTGACGGGGTAGGCTACGAGCAGTACTTC
CDR3 protein: CSARADGVGYEQYF

V gene: TRBV7-8
J gene: TRBJ1-6
clone size: .
D gene: TRBD1
CDR3 DNA: TGTGCCAGCAGCCCCAGCGGCAGGGGGACCTATAATTCACCCCTCCACTTT
CDR3 protein: CASSPSGRGTYNSPLHF

V gene: TRBV6-2/TRBV6-3
J gene: TRBJ2-5
clone size: .
D gene: .
CDR3 DNA: TGTGCCAGCAGTGCCACGGACGGTAACCAAGAGACCCAGTACTTC
CDR3 protein: CASSATDGNQETQYF

V gene: TRBV20-1
J gene: TRBJ1-2
clone size: .
D gene: .
CDR3 DNA: TGCAGTGCTCCCCTGCAGACCTATGACTACACCTTC
CDR3 protein: CSAPLQTYDYTF

V gene: TRBV9
J gene: TRBJ2-3
clone size: few
D gene: TRBD1
CDR3 DNA: TGTGCCAGCAGCGCGAGGACAGGGAAGACAGATACGCAGTATTTT
CDR3 protein: CASSARTGKTDTQYF

V gene: TRBV2
J gene: TRBJ2-1
clone size: .
D gene: TRBD1
CDR3 DNA: TGTGCCAGCAAGTCCGGGACAGGGGGCGGTGAGCAGTTCTTC
CDR3 protein: CASKSGTGGGEQFF

V gene: TRBV6-6
J gene: TRBJ1-1
clone size: .
D gene: TRBD1
CDR3 DNA: TGTGCCAGCAGTTACCCCTTAAGGGGGCCTGGGACTGAAGCTTTCTTT
CDR3 protein: CASSYPLRGPGTEAFF

V gene: TRBV9
J gene: TRBJ2-7
clone size: .
D gene: .
CDR3 DNA: TGTGCCGGCAGCGTTATGCAGGGGTACGAGCAGTACTTC
CDR3 protein: CAGSVMQGYEQYF

V gene: TRBV4-2
J gene: TRBJ2-7
clone size: .
D gene: .
CDR3 DNA: TGTGCCAGCAGCCCCGGACTTATTACCTACGAGCAGTACTTC
CDR3 protein: CASSPGLITYEQYF

V gene: TRBV5-1
J gene: TRBJ2-1
clone size: .
D gene: TRBD2
CDR3 DNA: TGCGCCAGCAGCTGGACTAGCGGGGGGGCTTATGAGCAGTTCTTC
CDR3 protein: CASSWTSGGAYEQFF

V gene: TRBV7-3
J gene: TRBJ2-5
clone size: .
D gene: TRBD1
CDR3 DNA: TGTGCCAGCAGCTTATTTGGGACAGGGGTTCAAGAGACCCAGTACTTC
CDR3 protein: CASSLFGTGVQETQYF

V gene: TRBV20-1
J gene: TRBJ2-7
clone size: .
D gene: TRBD1
CDR3 DNA: TGCAGTGCTTATACCGGGACAGGGCCCTACAATGAGCAGTACTTC
CDR3 protein: CSAYTGTGPYNEQYF

V gene: TRBV24-1
J gene: TRBJ2-2
clone size: many
D gene: .
CDR3 DNA: TGTGCCACCAGCGGGAGAACGGTCACCGGGGAGCTGTTTTTT
CDR3 protein: CATSGRTVTGELFF

V gene: TRBV15
J gene: TRBJ2-1
clone size: .
D gene: .
CDR3 DNA: TGTGCCACCAGCAGCAAATCACCAATAGGGAGGGGGCCTAATGAGCAGTTCTTC
CDR3 protein: CATSSKSPIGRGPNEQFF

V gene: TRBV7-2
J gene: TRBJ1-2
clone size: many
D gene: .
CDR3 DNA: TGTGCCAGCAGCGTAGGGCAGGGTCTCTATGGCTACACCTTC
CDR3 protein: CASSVGQGLYGYTF

V gene: TRBV3-1
J gene: TRBJ2-7
clone size: few
D gene: TRBD1
CDR3 DNA: TGTGCCAGCAGCCGACCACAGGGGTTCTCCTACGAGCAGTACTTC
CDR3 protein: CASSRPQGFSYEQYF

V gene: TRBV5-6
J gene: TRBJ2-1
clone size: .
D gene: .
CDR3 DNA: TGTGCCAGCAGCCCCCCGACTAGTATGAATGAGCAGTTCTTC
CDR3 protein: CASSPPTSMNEQFF

V gene: TRBV5-1
J gene: TRBJ1-1
clone size: .
D gene: .
CDR3 DNA: TGCGCCAGCAGCCTGTCGGGGCCTGGCAGCATACTGAACACTGAAGCTTTCTTT
CDR3 protein: CASSLSGPGSILNTEAFF

V gene: TRBV5-6
J gene: TRBJ2-1
clone size: .
D gene: .
CDR3 DNA: TGTGCCAGCAGCTTGTTTCAGAGGACAAGCGGGTACAATGAGCAGTTCTTC
CDR3 protein: CASSLFQRTSGYNEQFF

V gene: TRBV4-1
J gene: TRBJ1-2
clone size: .
D gene: .
CDR3 DNA: TGCGCCAGCAGCCAAGAGGCGACACCCGACTATGGCTACACCTTC
CDR3 protein: CASSQEATPDYGYTF

V gene: TRBV10-3
J gene: TRBJ2-3
clone size: few
D gene: .
CDR3 DNA: TGTGCCATCGGTTCGGGGGCGGTTGCAGATACGCAGTATTTT
CDR3 protein: CAIGSGAVADTQYF

V gene: TRBV18
J gene: TRBJ2-1
clone size: few
D gene: .
CDR3 DNA: TGTGCCAGCTCACCGGATTCCTACGGGACCCTCTCCTACAATGAGCAGTTCTTC
CDR3 protein: CASSPDSYGTLSYNEQFF

V gene: TRBV7-6
J gene: TRBJ2-5
clone size: few
D gene: .
CDR3 DNA: TGTGCCAGCAGCTTACAATTATCAAGAGAGACCCAGTACTTC
CDR3 protein: CASSLQLSRETQYF

V gene: TRBV6-1
J gene: TRBJ2-1
clone size: .
D gene: .
CDR3 DNA: TGTGCCAGCAGGTCACGCCCCCAGGGGATGCTATACAATGAGCAGTTCTTC
CDR3 protein: CASRSRPQGMLYNEQFF

V gene: TRBV20-1
J gene: TRBJ1-4
clone size: once
D gene: .
CDR3 DNA: TGCAGTGCTAGAGGATTGACTACAACTAATGAAAAACTGTTTTTT
CDR3 protein: CSARGLTTTNEKLFF